The 13 T cell receptor beta chains given below trace back to one sample, sequenced in a study of cytomegalovirus exposure and HLA in healthy donors. This PCR relied on a set of 60 Vbeta primers and 13 Jbeta primers. This table comes from immunoSEQ multiplex PCR, and its TCRdb copy is limited to in-frame clones, with some not included. The sample has 150,000 to 200,000 clones; 70% are singletons. The sample taken for sequencing was PBMCs. The receptors stem from a man aged 18-30 years in good health and CMV-seropositive.

This sequence joins TRBV5-1 and TRBJ1-4; D is perhaps TRBD1 (5 bases). Germline CDR1 is SGHRS and CDR2 is YFSETQ. The CDR3 loop spans 14 amino acids. V lost 0 bases, J lost 8 bases, and 11 bases lay in between. The chain's CDR3 is CASSLGSREEKLFF. The CDR3 DNA sequence: TGCGCCAGCAGCTTGGGCTCCAGGGAAGAAAAACTGTTTTTT.

The chain joins TRBV28 to TRBJ1-1, with D tentatively TRBD1 (5 bases). Germline V CDR1 and CDR2: MDHEN, SYDVKM. Trimming shortened V by 4 bases and J by 2 bases, and 11 bases separated the two germline ends. This CDR3 is built from 14 residues. CDR3 nucleotides: TGTGCCAGCAGTTGGGCCGGGACTAACACTGAAGCTTTCTTT. It is translated as CASSWAGTNTEAFF.

This chain links TRBV5-6 with TRBJ2-1; 7 bases fit TRBD1. Germline V gene data show CDR1 as SGHDT and CDR2 as YYEEEE. The CDR3 spans 13 residues. V shed 4 bases and J 11 bases; nucleotides not matched to a gene: 9. CDR3 coding DNA: TGTGCCAGCAGCCAGACAGGGTCCCCCCAGCAGTTCTTC. It yields the protein CASSQTGSPQQFF.

The sample holds a few counts of this clone. CDR3 region: CASSSRGNSPLHF. CDR3 nucleotides: TGTGCCAGCAGCAGCAGGGGGAATTCACCCCTCCACTTT. The V and J genes are TRBV6-5 and TRBJ1-6; 7 bases are a match to TRBD1. After removal of 6 bases from V and 7 bases from J, the junction contained 3 bases not matched to a gene. This CDR3 region has 13 residues. Germline V CDR1 and CDR2: MNHEY, SVGAGI.

This CDR3 reads CASKQIAGGGPDTQYF. CDR3 nucleotides: TGTGCCAGCAAGCAAATAGCGGGGGGAGGGCCAGATACGCAGTATTTT. The chain has TRBV27 and TRBJ2-3; 10 positions match TRBD2. The CDR3 is 16 amino acids. CDR1 MNHEY and CDR2 SMNVEV come from the germline V gene (reference sequence). With V trimmed by 7 bases and J by 4 bases, 11 bases remained unmatched.

The chain is built from TRBV18 and TRBJ1-3, with D tentatively TRBD1 (6 bases). From germline, CDR1 is KGHSH and CDR2 LQKENI. The V and J ends lost 3 bases and 3 bases respectively, with 9 bases between them. CDR3 length: 14 amino acids. The CDR3 DNA follows: TGTGCCAGCTCACCCCCAGGGGATGGAAACACCATATATTTT. Its protein product is CASSPPGDGNTIYF.

The chain employs TRBV5-6 and TRBJ2-5, with D perhaps matching TRBD2 (6 bases). Germline V gives CDR1 SGHDT, CDR2 YYEEEE. Between the trimmed V and J ends, which lost 4 bases and 5 bases, there was a span of 15 bases. The CDR3 consists of 14 residues. CDR3 protein: CASSPRLARETQYF. The CDR3 DNA sequence: TGTGCCAGCAGCCCCAGGCTAGCGAGGGAGACCCAGTACTTC.

The genes are TRBV18 and TRBJ1-1, with a possible D match to TRBD1 (6 bases). The CDR3 has 15 residues. V lost 0 bases and J lost 1, with 9 bases in between. Germline values: CDR1 KGHSH, CDR2 LQKENI. CDR3 coding DNA: TGTGCCAGCTCACCACCGGGCAGGGGGAACACTGAAGCTTTCTTT. Amino acids: CASSPPGRGNTEAFF.

This chain uses TRBV12-1 with TRBJ2-3; the tabulated D call, TRBD2, remains unverified against the DNA. TRBV12-1 counts as a pseudogene. This CDR3 is 14 amino acids long. The CDR3 reads CASSRLVSRNTQYF. The DNA of the CDR3 is TGTGCCAGCAGCCGTCTCGTCTCGAGGAATACGCAGTATTTT.

This clone came up once. V and J are TRBV6-5 and TRBJ1-2; D not resolved. CDR1 and CDR2 (germline): MNHEY, SVGAGI. V lost 0 bases to trimming and J lost 11 bases, with 16 bases between them. The CDR3 has 14 amino acids. DNA for the CDR3: TGTGCCAGCAGTTACTCGAGCGGGAGAAAACATTACACCTTC. It yields the protein CASSYSSGRKHYTF.

The chain is built from TRBV6-1 and TRBJ2-5; 7 nucleotides agree with TRBD2. J gave up 2 bases and V 6 bases, and 3 bases lay outside the gene matches. The CDR3 length is 13 residues. CDR1 is MNHNS and CDR2 is SASEGT in the germline V gene. CDR3 protein: CASRASGQETQYF. The CDR3 nucleotides read TGTGCCAGCAGGGCTAGCGGTCAAGAGACCCAGTACTTC.

The chain recombines TRBV2 with TRBJ1-5; weak D call: TRBD1 (5 bases). The CDR3 has 12 residues. The V gene's germline CDR1 is SNHLY and CDR2 FYNNEI. Trimming took 6 bases from V and 3 from J, leaving 6 bases between them. The CDR3 coding sequence is TGTGCCAGCAGCAGGGACAATCAGCCCCAGCATTTT. The encoded protein is CASSRDNQPQHF.

The genes are TRBV5-1 and TRBJ1-6; 7 bases map to TRBD1. Germline lookup yields CDR1 SGHRS and CDR2 YFSETQ. The length of the CDR3 is 13 residues. V was clipped by 4 bases and J by 9 bases; unmatched bases: 4. DNA for the CDR3: TGCGCCAGCAGCCCCGGGGACAGTTCACCCCTCCACTTT. Protein sequence: CASSPGDSSPLHF.